The entry below describes one T cell receptor beta chain. Its antigen is not identified. These data are taken from a study of OX40 agonist ivuxolimab in advanced cancers. Study context: Six ivuxolimab dose levels, 0.01 to 10 mg/kg, were given intravenously every 2 weeks. The diagnoses of dose-escalation patients were hepatocellular carcinoma, melanoma, renal cell or head and neck cancer.

Study-wide results and caveats: There was clonal expansion of CD4+ and CD8+ blood T cells by week 6 at 0.1 to 3.0 mg/kg.

Using immunoSEQ multiplex PCR, the repertoire was profiled, and TCRdb retains in-frame clones only, with some absent. This table holds about 43,000 clones, 86% found once. The CDR3 loop spans 15 amino acids. The germline V and J ends were trimmed by 0 bases and 4 bases, with 11 bases remaining between them. The germline CDR1 and CDR2 sequences are SGDLS and YYNGEE. This receptor was taken from an adult with an advanced solid tumor such as melanoma, head and neck, liver or kidney cancer. The V gene is TRBV9, the J gene TRBJ2-1, with D possibly matching TRBD1 (6 bases). Specimen: CD4+ or CD8+ T cells sorted from blood, collected in a trial of the OX40 agonist ivuxolimab. This CDR3 is CASSVVGAKYNEQFF. CDR3 coding DNA: TGTGCCAGCAGCGTAGTGGGGGCCAAATACAATGAGCAGTTCTTC. The full variable domain, its missing parts supplied by reference TRBV9 and TRBJ2-1, is DSGVTQTPKHLITATGQRVTLRCSPRSGDLSVYWYQQSLDQGLQFLIQYYNGEERAKGNILERFSAQQFPDLHSELNLSSLELGDSALYFCASSVVGAKYNEQFFGPGTRLTVL.